These 4 T cell receptor beta chains were sequenced from one sample in a study of technical replicates of blood from a handful of donors. This table comes from immunoSEQ multiplex PCR, and its TCRdb copy is limited to in-frame clones, with some not included. The sample records around 68,000 clones, around 91% being singletons. Sequencing input: T cells isolated from PBMCs. These TCRs come from a human donor in good health. Some clones in this sample may be carry-over from other donors' samples.

The chain employs TRBV6-5 and TRBJ1-1, with D tentatively TRBD1 (5 bases). The length of the CDR3 is 15 residues. Germline V gene lookup returns CDR1 MNHEY and CDR2 SVGAGI. V was clipped by 0 bases and J by 0 bases, with 8 bases between them. The CDR3 DNA is TGTGCCAGCAGTTACTCCCCAGGGTTGAACACTGAAGCTTTCTTT. This encodes CASSYSPGLNTEAFF.

This clone was counted once. This chain joins TRBV11-3 and TRBJ2-3, with D possibly matching TRBD2 (7 bases). This CDR3 comprises 16 residues. Trimming left V 3 bases short and J 1 base short, with 14 bases between. Germline V gene sequence: CDR1 SGHNT, CDR2 YENEEA. The CDR3 spells CASSFRGGPGTDTQYF. As DNA, the CDR3 is TGTGCCAGCAGCTTTAGGGGGGGGCCTGGCACAGATACGCAGTATTTT.

The rearrangement links TRBV6-1 to TRBJ2-5, with TRBD1 identical over 8 bases. The germline CDR1 and CDR2 sequences are MNHNS and SASEGT. V dropped 6 bases and J dropped 2; count of bases not matched to a gene: 2. This CDR3 contains 13 residues. CDR3 sequence (DNA): TGTGCCAGCAGGAGACAGGGGCAAGAGACCCAGTACTTC. Protein product: CASRRQGQETQYF.

The V and J genes are TRBV5-6 and TRBJ1-2; 8 bases agree with TRBD1. CDR1 SGHDT and CDR2 YYEEEE come from the germline V gene. Germline trimming cut 1 base from V and 7 bases from J; bases unmatched to any gene: 9. The CDR3 spans 15 residues. Written as DNA, the CDR3 is TGTGCCAGCAGCTTGCGGTCAGGGGGCATATCTGGCTACACCTTC. Translation: CASSLRSGGISGYTF.